The following is a T cell receptor (beta chain) sequence with its context. Its antigen is still unknown. One base away there is no much larger clone; base qualities are not given. The collaborating institutions used their own protocols to collect whole blood in K2EDTA tubes. For TCRbeta analysis, collaborator samples were shipped as frozen whole blood, as isolated PBMCs, or as DNA extracted from either sample type. The immunoSEQ Assay, a bias-controlled multiplex PCR, was used to amplify TCRbeta CDR3 regions from genomic DNA. Regarding the original processing steps: Within the assay, amplification of reference gene primers was used to estimate how many nucleated cells each sample contained. Sequence reads were collapsed and filtered to measure the absolute abundance of every unique TCRbeta CDR3 rearrangement. For each sample, productive Simpson clonality was calculated by taking the square root of Simpson's diversity index across productive rearrangements. The clones in this table, taken by TCRdb from immuneACCESS, are in-frame only. Not every clone is retained; where verified, under half of the shortfall comes from an unresolved V gene, and the cause of the rest is unknown. V, J and clone size reflect that table, while D and trimming were determined from the DNA. Counted in this sample were approximately 200,000 clones; 75% to 90% of them appeared once. Less than 1.5% of the sample goes to the ten largest clones.

A distance of 13 bases separates the germline ends of V and J, which lose 1 base and 9 bases respectively. The CDR3 covers 14 residues, taking in both the cysteine and the phenylalanine. The entry retains the CDR3 DNA only, 42 bases that are in frame from base 1. Per the germline V gene (reference sequence), LNHDA is the CDR1 and SQIVND is the CDR2. This entry comes from a study of blood T cell repertoires in COVID-19 (dated by TCRdb to about 2020). For context, the study as a whole: Collaborator samples came from the United States, Italy and Spain and covered acute and convalescent phases of COVID-19. HLA class I and class II types, where available, came from metadata supplied by the sample provider rather than from assay-based typing. The material from the prospective study consisted of cDNA or gDNA derived from T cells, B-cell-depleted T cells, or PBMCs. The samples were drawn from the first 160 participants of the ongoing ImmuneRACE study and from over a thousand subjects provided by 6 global collaborators. A de-identified subject ID, COVID-19 status, age in years and sex were almost always included in the sample metadata. Subjects who had been exposed to COVID-19, were actively infected with it, or had recovered from it provided the deeply sampled blood TCRbeta repertoires that made up the dataset. The repertoires were released in a freely available public database meant as a resource for research on the immune response to SARS-CoV-2. On the study overall, not on this receptor specifically: Clinical and demographic metadata were provided uncurated, with the amount varying by source and participant.

The sequence links TRBV19 to TRBJ2-1; 6 matching bases give a weak D call of TRBD2. The TCR was taken from a man aged 30-40 years with acute or convalescent COVID-19. Sequenced sample: peripheral blood. The CDR3 protein is CASSIAGVRSEQFF. The DNA sequence reads TGTGCCAGTAGTATAGCGGGAGTTCGCTCTGAGCAGTTCTTC. The full variable domain, completed from the reference TRBV19 and TRBJ2-1 proteins outside the CDR3, reads DGGITQSPKYLFRKEGQNVTLSCEQNLNHDAMYWYRQDPGQGLRLIYYSQIVNDFQKGDIAEGYSVSREKKESFPLTVTSAQKNPTAFYLCASSIAGVRSEQFFGPGTRLTVL.